This TCR beta chain was obtained from a study of response to subunit inactivated influenza vaccine. Broader study findings: The authors put forward the suggestion that each seasonal influenza vaccination may bring in only a limited number of new T cells.

CDR1 MDHEN and CDR2 SYDVKM come from the germline V gene. The CDR3 is made up of 12 amino acids. V was clipped by 8 bases and J by 5 bases, with 12 bases between them. TCRdb recomputed calls from the RT-PCR reads with MiXCR, one row per CDR3 protein. The sample has 500,000 to 600,000 distinct CDR3 sequences; approximately 7.7% are singletons. Comment on this clonotype: Antigen: not known.

The specimen comprised PBMCs from blood, sampled roughly 24 months after vaccination. This TCR was recovered from a man between 45 and 75 years old who received an inactivated influenza vaccine. J is TRBJ1-1 and V is TRBV28; no clear D gene. CDR3 nucleotides: TGTGCCAGCGGCCGCCCGGGGACTGAAGCTTTCTTT. This translates into CASGRPGTEAFF.